This TCR beta chain was found in a study of T cells in Graves' hyperthyroidism and ophthalmopathy. Overall study context: Peripheral blood sampling occurred at initial diagnosis, before any treatment.

Amplification of TCR beta CDR3 regions was performed using RNA transcripts as template. Carried out on the TCR CDR3, a first-round RT-PCR used the HTBI primer set. TCRdb redid the calling of the multiplex PCR reads with MiXCR, one entry per CDR3 protein. Of 550,000 to 600,000 distinct CDR3 sequences in the sample, approximately 15% were seen once. This clonotype appeared many times. Its specificity is not known. Study observations and caveats: Within blood appeared most thyroid clonotypes that had expanded above 0.001. Prediction of ophthalmopathy progression came a median roughly 6.4 months pre-onset.

The CDR3 length is 14 residues. In germline, CDR1 is LGHDT, CDR2 YNNKEL (reference sequence). The V gene lost 1 base and the J gene lost 3 bases, with 9 bases spanning the gap. Sequenced input: blood. The genes are TRBV3-1 and TRBJ1-2, with TRBD1 as a possible D gene (5 bases). This sequence was found in a woman younger than 30 with Graves' hyperthyroidism. CDR3 sequence reads: CASSQAGFHYGYTF. The CDR3 DNA reads as TGTGCCAGCAGCCAAGCAGGGTTCCACTATGGCTACACCTTC.